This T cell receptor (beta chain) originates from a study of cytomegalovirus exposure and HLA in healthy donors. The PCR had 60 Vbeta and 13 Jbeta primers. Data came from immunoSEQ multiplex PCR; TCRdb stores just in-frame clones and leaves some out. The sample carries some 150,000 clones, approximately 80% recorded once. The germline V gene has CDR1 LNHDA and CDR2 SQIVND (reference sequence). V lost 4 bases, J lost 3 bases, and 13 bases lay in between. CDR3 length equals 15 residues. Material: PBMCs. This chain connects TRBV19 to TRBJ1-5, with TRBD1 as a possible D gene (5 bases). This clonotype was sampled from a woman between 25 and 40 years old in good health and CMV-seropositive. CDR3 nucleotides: TGTGCCAGTAGTAGGGGCAGTCAACCCAATCAGCCCCAGCATTTT. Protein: CASSRGSQPNQPQHF.